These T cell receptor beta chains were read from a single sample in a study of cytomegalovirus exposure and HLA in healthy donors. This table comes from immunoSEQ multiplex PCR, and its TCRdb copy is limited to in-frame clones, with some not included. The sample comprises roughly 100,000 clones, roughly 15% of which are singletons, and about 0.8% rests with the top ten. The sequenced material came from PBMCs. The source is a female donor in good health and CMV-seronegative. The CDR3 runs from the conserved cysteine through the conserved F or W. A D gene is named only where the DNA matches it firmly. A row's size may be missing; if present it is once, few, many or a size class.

CASSLAGTGVGRTYEQYF TGTGCCAGCAGCTTGGCCGGGACAGGGGTTGGAAGGACCTACGAGCAGTACTTC 18 . TRBV5-6 TRBD1 TRBJ2-7
CASSRPPGLAGVTTDTQYF TGCGCCAGCAGCCGCCCACCAGGACTAGCGGGAGTTACCACAGATACGCAGTATTTT 19 . TRBV4-1 TRBD2 TRBJ2-3
CASSPQRHPNTEAFF TGTGCCAGCTCACCACAGAGACACCCGAACACTGAAGCTTTCTTT 15 few TRBV18 . TRBJ1-1
CASSQDGANYGYTF TGTGCCAGCAGCCAGGATGGCGCTAACTATGGCTACACCTTC 14 few TRBV27 . TRBJ1-2
CASSLTGAPEKLFF TGTGCCAGCAGCTTAACAGGGGCCCCAGAAAAACTGTTTTTT 14 few TRBV7-2 TRBD1 TRBJ1-4
CASSLAFSVANTGELFF TGTGCCAGCAGCTTAGCGTTTTCAGTTGCGAACACCGGGGAGCTGTTTTTT 17 . TRBV7-9 . TRBJ2-2
CAWSSTGGETQYF TGTGCCTGGTCCTCCACTGGTGGAGAGACCCAGTACTTC 13 few TRBV30 . TRBJ2-5
CASTWQGQETQYF TGTGCCAGCACCTGGCAGGGCCAAGAGACCCAGTACTTC 13 . TRBV2 . TRBJ2-5
CASSLNRVEQYF TGTGCCAGCAGCCTAAACAGGGTCGAGCAGTACTTC 12 . TRBV7-9 . TRBJ2-7
CASSLRLASYEQYF TGTGCCAGCAGTTTAAGATTAGCTTCTTACGAGCAGTACTTC 14 . TRBV28 . TRBJ2-7
CASSDPGGANTGELFF TGTGCCAGCAGTGACCCGGGGGGGGCGAACACCGGGGAGCTGTTTTTT 16 . TRBV2 TRBD2 TRBJ2-2
CASSLSPSGINTGELFF TGTGCCAGCAGCCTTAGTCCTAGCGGGATTAACACCGGGGAGCTGTTTTTT 17 few TRBV11-3 TRBD2 TRBJ2-2
CASSFQGAAETQYF TGTGCCAGCAGCTTCCAGGGGGCGGCGGAGACCCAGTACTTC 14 few TRBV5-6 TRBD1 TRBJ2-5
CASSMIAAPYNEQFF TGTGCCAGTAGTATGATAGCGGCCCCATACAATGAGCAGTTCTTC 15 . TRBV19 . TRBJ2-1
CASIRGQGSNNEQFF TGTGCCAGCATCCGGGGACAGGGGTCAAACAATGAGCAGTTCTTC 15 few TRBV2 TRBD1 TRBJ2-1
CASSQDLYGYTF TGTGCCAGCAGCCAGGATCTCTATGGCTACACCTTC 12 . TRBV7-2 . TRBJ1-2
CASSQLPGYPYEQYF TGTGCCAGCAGCCAATTACCGGGGTACCCCTACGAGCAGTACTTC 15 . TRBV14 . TRBJ2-7
CASTPTGGNTEAFF TGTGCCAGCACCCCTACAGGGGGAAACACTGAAGCTTTCTTT 14 few TRBV6-5 TRBD1 TRBJ1-1
CASSSLAGGLRETQYF TGCGCCAGCAGCTCCTTAGCGGGGGGGCTGAGGGAGACCCAGTACTTC 16 . TRBV5-1 TRBD2 TRBJ2-5
CASSILDRGTEAFF TGCGCCAGCAGCATCCTGGACAGGGGAACTGAAGCTTTCTTT 14 . TRBV5-1 TRBD1 TRBJ1-1
CASSLASGTASPQHF TGTGCCAGCAGCTTAGCCAGCGGGACTGCCAGTCCCCAGCATTTT 15 . TRBV7-2 . TRBJ1-5
CASSNDRGHRDTGELFF TGTGCCAGCAGTAACGACAGGGGACATCGGGACACCGGGGAGCTGTTTTTT 17 . TRBV7-9 TRBD1 TRBJ2-2
CASRQDRDREKLFF TGTGCCAGCAGACAGGACAGGGACCGGGAAAAACTGTTTTTT 14 . TRBV27 TRBD1 TRBJ1-4
CASSQEGLAFGTDTQYF TGTGCCAGCAGCCAAGAGGGACTAGCGTTCGGAACAGATACGCAGTATTTT 17 few TRBV4-2 TRBD2 TRBJ2-3
CAISDTSGKGELFF TGTGCCATCAGTGATACTAGCGGGAAGGGGGAGCTGTTTTTT 14 . TRBV10-3 TRBD2 TRBJ2-2
CASSLPLANYGYTF TGTGCCAGCAGCTTACCGTTAGCTAACTATGGCTACACCTTC 14 . TRBV7-9 . TRBJ1-2
CASGRDQDVNSPLHF TGTGCCAGCGGTAGAGATCAGGATGTGAATTCACCCCTCCACTTT 15 few TRBV6-5 . TRBJ1-6
CASTLSGYGADTQYF TGTGCCAGTACCCTTAGCGGGTACGGTGCAGATACGCAGTATTTT 15 . TRBV19 TRBD2 TRBJ2-3
CASSLSGTGGPHEQYF TGTGCCAGCAGCTTATCGGGGACAGGGGGCCCCCACGAGCAGTACTTC 16 . TRBV7-2 TRBD1 TRBJ2-7
CASSQGLPNTGELFF TGTGCCAGCAGCCAAGGACTACCAAACACCGGGGAGCTGTTTTTT 15 few TRBV5-4 . TRBJ2-2
CASSLVSSGSTYQETQYF TGTGCCAGCAGCTTGGTTTCTAGCGGGAGTACTTACCAAGAGACCCAGTACTTC 18 few TRBV5-6 TRBD2 TRBJ2-5
CASRTSSGNQPQHF TGTGCCAGTAGGACGTCTTCAGGGAATCAGCCCCAGCATTTT 14 . TRBV19 . TRBJ1-5
CASSLQGHGSYEQYF TGTGCCAGCAGTTTACAGGGCCATGGGTCCTACGAGCAGTACTTC 15 few TRBV7-2 . TRBJ2-7
CASSLWGLRGEQYF TGTGCCAGCAGCTTGTGGGGACTGAGGGGAGAGCAGTACTTC 14 few TRBV5-4 . TRBJ2-7
CAWSQGLAGQGEQYF TGTGCCTGGAGCCAGGGGCTAGCGGGCCAGGGGGAGCAGTACTTC 15 . TRBV30 TRBD2 TRBJ2-7
CASSSWGGIAGAGYNEQFF TGCGCCAGCAGCTCCTGGGGGGGTATAGCGGGAGCGGGCTACAATGAGCAGTTCTTC 19 . TRBV5-1 TRBD2 TRBJ2-1
CSVGLRVGYEQYF TGCAGCGTTGGGCTCAGGGTCGGGTACGAGCAGTACTTC 13 . TRBV29-1 . TRBJ2-7
CATAVGTNTYGYTF TGCGCCACGGCGGTAGGGACAAACACTTATGGCTACACCTTC 14 few TRBV5-1 . TRBJ1-2
CASSERRAGWEQYF TGCGCCAGCAGTGAACGTCGGGCGGGATGGGAGCAGTACTTC 14 . TRBV10-1 . TRBJ2-7
CASIHTIQVAYEQYF TGTGCCAGCATCCATACTATACAGGTAGCCTACGAGCAGTACTTC 15 few TRBV6-5 . TRBJ2-7
CASSYSRGPGYTF TGTGCCAGCAGTTACTCGAGGGGGCCCGGCTACACCTTC 13 few TRBV6-5 TRBD1 TRBJ1-2
CASRGDRGNSPLHF TGTGCCAGCAGGGGGGACAGGGGGAATTCACCCCTCCACTTT 14 . TRBV2 TRBD1 TRBJ1-6
CASRDSGPLQPQHF TGTGCCAGCCGGGACAGTGGGCCTCTACAGCCCCAGCATTTT 14 . TRBV2 TRBD1 TRBJ1-5
CASSLYAGDAYEQYF TGTGCCAGCAGCTTGTACGCGGGAGACGCGTACGAGCAGTACTTC 15 few TRBV7-9 TRBD2 TRBJ2-7
CAWSASQDTQYF TGTGCCTGGAGTGCATCACAGGATACGCAGTATTTT 12 few TRBV30 . TRBJ2-3
CASSDRTGAFF TGTGCCAGCAGCGACAGGACGGGCGCTTTCTTT 11 few TRBV7-9 . TRBJ1-1
CASSFAGKATGELFF TGTGCCAGCAGTTTTGCGGGGAAAGCCACCGGGGAGCTGTTTTTT 15 few TRBV27 . TRBJ2-2
CASRTRGQTEAFF TGTGCCAGCAGAACTAGGGGGCAGACTGAAGCTTTCTTT 13 few TRBV6-5 TRBD1 TRBJ1-1
CASTLGQGGQPQHF TGTGCCAGTACCCTCGGACAGGGTGGACAGCCCCAGCATTTT 14 . TRBV19 TRBD1 TRBJ1-5
CAWVGGTPTFNYGYTF TGTGCCTGGGTCGGGGGTACCCCTACTTTTAACTATGGCTACACCTTC 16 . TRBV30 . TRBJ1-2
CASGGGASTPNTEAFF TGCGCCTCTGGAGGGGGGGCCTCAACCCCGAACACTGAAGCTTTCTTT 16 . TRBV5-1 . TRBJ1-1
CASSMREANQPQHF TGTGCCAGTAGTATGAGAGAGGCGAATCAGCCCCAGCATTTT 14 few TRBV19 . TRBJ1-5